This is a list of T cell receptor beta chains from one sample in a study of blood T cells in healthy people across ages. TCRdb reprocessed the 5' RACE reads via MiXCR and lists one record per CDR3 protein. The repertoire holds about 1.6 million distinct CDR3 sequences, with about 31% as singletons. Sequenced: blood. Receptors originate from a woman between 25 and 40 years old in good health. The CDR3 runs from the conserved cysteine through the conserved F or W. Fields, in order: V gene, D gene, J gene, clone size, CDR3 DNA, CDR3 protein. The D gene is left open where the match is weak. Size tells how often a clone was seen (once, few, many) or the class of an expanded clone, and some rows leave it out.

>TRBV5-1|TRBD2|TRBJ2-1|few
TGCGCCAGCAATCCAGCGGGAGATACAAGGAGCTCCTACAATGAGCAGTTCTTC
CASNPAGDTRSSYNEQFF
>TRBV12-3/TRBV12-4|-|TRBJ1-1|many
TGTGCCAGCACCCCGGTGGCGAACACTGAAGCTTTCTTT
CASTPVANTEAFF
>TRBV6-5|TRBD2|TRBJ2-3|few
TGTGCCAGCAGGGGACTAGCGCGGGAAGTGGCAGATACGCAGTATTTT
CASRGLAREVADTQYF
>TRBV7-2|-|TRBJ2-1|few
TGTGCCAGCAGCGCGATTAGGCTCGGTGAGCAGTTCTTC
CASSAIRLGEQFF
>TRBV12-3/TRBV12-4|-|TRBJ2-3|few
TGTGCCAGCAGTTATACGGAGGTGACAGATACGCAGTATTTT
CASSYTEVTDTQYF
>TRBV3-1|-|TRBJ2-5|-
TGTGCCAGCAGGGGCAGGAAGCGGCGAGAGACCCAGTACTTC
CASRGRKRRETQYF
>TRBV12-3/TRBV12-4|TRBD2|TRBJ2-3|few
TGTGCCAGCACCCATCTAGCGGGGGGGCCTAATACGCAGTATTTT
CASTHLAGGPNTQYF
>TRBV7-9|-|TRBJ1-3|-
TGTGCCAGCAGCTTAGTCCCAGGGGTCGGAAACACCATATATTTT
CASSLVPGVGNTIYF
>TRBV14|-|TRBJ2-3|-
TGTGCCAGCAGCCAGGGCCGTCTAGCGCCCAGCACAGATACGCAGTATTTT
CASSQGRLAPSTDTQYF
>TRBV7-9|TRBD2|TRBJ2-7|-
TGTGCCAGCAGCGTAGGACTAGCGGGAGTGTTGGACGAGCAGTACTTC
CASSVGLAGVLDEQYF
>TRBV3-1|-|TRBJ1-5|few
TGTGCCAGCAGCCAAGGGGTAGGGACTCAGCCCCAGCATTTT
CASSQGVGTQPQHF
>TRBV5-1|-|TRBJ1-1|-
TGCGCCGGCAGCGCGGACGGTCTGAACACTGAAGCTTTCTTT
CAGSADGLNTEAFF